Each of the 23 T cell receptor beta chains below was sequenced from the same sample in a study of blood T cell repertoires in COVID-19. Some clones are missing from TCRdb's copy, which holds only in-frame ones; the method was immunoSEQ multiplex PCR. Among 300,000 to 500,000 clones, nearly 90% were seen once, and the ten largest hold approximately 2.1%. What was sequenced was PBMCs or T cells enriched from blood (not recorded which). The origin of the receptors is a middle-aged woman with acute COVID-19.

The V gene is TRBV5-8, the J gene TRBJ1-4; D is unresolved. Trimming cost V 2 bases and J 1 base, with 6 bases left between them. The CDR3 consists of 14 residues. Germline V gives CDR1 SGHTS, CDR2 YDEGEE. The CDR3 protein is CASSLAGTNEKLFF. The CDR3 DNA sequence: TGTGCCAGCAGCTTAGCAGGAACTAATGAAAAACTGTTTTTT.

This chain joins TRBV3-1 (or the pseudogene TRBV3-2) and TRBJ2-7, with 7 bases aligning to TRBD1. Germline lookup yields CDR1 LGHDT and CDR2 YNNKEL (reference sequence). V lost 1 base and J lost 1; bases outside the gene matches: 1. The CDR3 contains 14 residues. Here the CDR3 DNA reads TGTGCCAGCAGCCAAGGGGACAGATCCTACGAGCAGTACTTC. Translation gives CASSQGDRSYEQYF.

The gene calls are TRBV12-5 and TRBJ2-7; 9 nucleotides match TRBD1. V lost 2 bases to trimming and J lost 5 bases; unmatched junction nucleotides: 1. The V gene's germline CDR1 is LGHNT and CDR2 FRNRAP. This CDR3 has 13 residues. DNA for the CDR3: TGTGCTAGTGGTTTGACAGGGGGCAACGAGCAGTACTTC. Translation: CASGLTGGNEQYF.

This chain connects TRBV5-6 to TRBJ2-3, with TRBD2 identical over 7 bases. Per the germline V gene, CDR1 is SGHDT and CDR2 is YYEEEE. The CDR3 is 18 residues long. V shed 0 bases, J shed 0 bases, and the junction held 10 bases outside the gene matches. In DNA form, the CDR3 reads TGTGCCAGCAGCTTGGGTGTTTCGGGGGGTGGTAGCACAGATACGCAGTATTTT. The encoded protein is CASSLGVSGGGSTDTQYF.

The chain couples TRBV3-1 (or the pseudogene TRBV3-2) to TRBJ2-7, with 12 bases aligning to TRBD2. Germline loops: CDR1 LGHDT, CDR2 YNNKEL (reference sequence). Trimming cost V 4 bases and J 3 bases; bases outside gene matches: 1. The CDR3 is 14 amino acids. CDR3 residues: CASSRTSGDYEQYF. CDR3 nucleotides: TGTGCCAGCAGCCGGACTAGCGGGGACTACGAGCAGTACTTC.

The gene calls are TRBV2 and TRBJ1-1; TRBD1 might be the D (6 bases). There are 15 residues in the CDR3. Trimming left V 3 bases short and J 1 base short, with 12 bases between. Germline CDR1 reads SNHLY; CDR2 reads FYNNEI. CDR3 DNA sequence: TGTGCCAGCAGTGATTTAGGGGGGGGGAACACTGAAGCTTTCTTT. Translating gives CASSDLGGGNTEAFF.

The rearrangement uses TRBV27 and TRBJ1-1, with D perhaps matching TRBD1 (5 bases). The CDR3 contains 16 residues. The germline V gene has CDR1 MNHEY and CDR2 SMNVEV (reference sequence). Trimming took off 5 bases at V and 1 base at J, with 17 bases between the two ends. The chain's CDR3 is CASSRRYRSGNTEAFF. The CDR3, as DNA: TGTGCCAGCAGTCGCAGATACAGGTCTGGGAACACTGAAGCTTTCTTT.

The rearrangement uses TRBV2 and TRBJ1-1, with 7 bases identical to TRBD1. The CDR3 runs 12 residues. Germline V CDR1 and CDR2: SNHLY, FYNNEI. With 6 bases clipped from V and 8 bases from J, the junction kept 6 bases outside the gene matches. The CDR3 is CASSATGVEAFF. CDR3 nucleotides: TGTGCCAGCAGCGCCACAGGGGTCGAAGCTTTCTTT.

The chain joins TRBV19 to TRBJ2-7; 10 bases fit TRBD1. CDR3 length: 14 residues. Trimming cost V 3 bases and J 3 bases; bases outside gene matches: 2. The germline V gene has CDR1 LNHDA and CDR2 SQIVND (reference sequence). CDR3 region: CASSMRDRGYEQYF. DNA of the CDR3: TGTGCCAGTAGTATGCGGGACAGGGGCTACGAGCAGTACTTC.

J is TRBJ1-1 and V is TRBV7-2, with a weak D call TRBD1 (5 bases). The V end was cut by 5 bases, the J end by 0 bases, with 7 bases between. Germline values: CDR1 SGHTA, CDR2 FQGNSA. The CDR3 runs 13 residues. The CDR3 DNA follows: TGTGCCAGCAGCGGACAAGTGAACACTGAAGCTTTCTTT. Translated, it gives CASSGQVNTEAFF.

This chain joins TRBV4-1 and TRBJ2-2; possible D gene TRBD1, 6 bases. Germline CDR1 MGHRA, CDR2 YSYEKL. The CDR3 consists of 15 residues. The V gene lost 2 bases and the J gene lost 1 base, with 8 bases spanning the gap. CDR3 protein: CASSQLTGNTGELFF. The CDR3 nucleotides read TGCGCCAGCAGCCAATTGACAGGGAACACCGGGGAGCTGTTTTTT.

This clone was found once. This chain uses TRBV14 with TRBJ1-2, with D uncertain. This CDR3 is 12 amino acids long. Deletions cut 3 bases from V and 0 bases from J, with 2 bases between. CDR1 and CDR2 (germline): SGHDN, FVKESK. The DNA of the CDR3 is TGTGCCAGCAGCCACGCTAACTATGGCTACACCTTC. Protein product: CASSHANYGYTF. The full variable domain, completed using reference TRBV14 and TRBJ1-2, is EAGVTQFPSHSVIEKGQTVTLRCDPISGHDNLYWYRRVMGKEIKFLLHFVKESKQDESGMPNNRFLAERTGGTYSTLKVQPAELEDSGVYFCASSHANYGYTFGSGTRLTVV.

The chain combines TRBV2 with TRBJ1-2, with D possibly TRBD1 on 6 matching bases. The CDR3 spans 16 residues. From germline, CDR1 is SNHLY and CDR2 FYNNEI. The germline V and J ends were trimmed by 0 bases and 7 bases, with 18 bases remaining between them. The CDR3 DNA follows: TGTGCCAGCAGTGAAGCGAGCCCAGCGGGGGCGGGTGGCTACACCTTC. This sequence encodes CASSEASPAGAGGYTF.

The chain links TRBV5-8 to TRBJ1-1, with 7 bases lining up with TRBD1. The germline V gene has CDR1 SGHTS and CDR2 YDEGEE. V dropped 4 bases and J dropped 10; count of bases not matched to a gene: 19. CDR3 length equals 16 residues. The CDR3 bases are TGTGCCAGCAGCACATGGATCGGGACAGAGGTCCTTCGAGCTTTCTTT. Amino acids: CASSTWIGTEVLRAFF.

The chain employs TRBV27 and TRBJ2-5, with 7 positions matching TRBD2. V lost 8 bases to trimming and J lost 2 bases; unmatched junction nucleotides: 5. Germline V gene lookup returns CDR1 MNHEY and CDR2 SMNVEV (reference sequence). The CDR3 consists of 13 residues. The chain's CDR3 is CASAGTIQETQYF. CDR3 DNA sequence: TGTGCCAGCGCCGGGACTATTCAAGAGACCCAGTACTTC.

The CDR3, as DNA: TGTGCCAGCAGCCAAGCAGCGGGGGGGCACACCGGGGAGCTGTTTTTT. This encodes CASSQAAGGHTGELFF. The chain joins TRBV3-1 (or the pseudogene TRBV3-2) to TRBJ2-2; TRBD2 matches at 10 bases. Germline-derived CDR1 and CDR2 are LGHDT and YNNKEL (reference sequence). V lost 1 base to trimming and J lost 3 bases; unmatched junction nucleotides: 2. CDR3 length: 16 residues.

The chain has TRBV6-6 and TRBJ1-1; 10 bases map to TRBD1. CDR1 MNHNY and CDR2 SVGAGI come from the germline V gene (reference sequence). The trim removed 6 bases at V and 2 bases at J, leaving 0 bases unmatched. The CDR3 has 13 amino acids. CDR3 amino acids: CASRTGGNTEAFF. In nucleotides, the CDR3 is TGTGCCAGCAGGACAGGGGGCAACACTGAAGCTTTCTTT.

Here the CDR3 DNA reads TGTGCCAGCAGTGAAGCGGGGACTCCCAATGAAAAACTGTTTTTT. Translating it yields CASSEAGTPNEKLFF. This chain connects TRBV2 to TRBJ1-4, with D possibly matching TRBD1 (5 bases). Germline CDR1 SNHLY, CDR2 FYNNEI. Trimming took off 0 bases at V and 5 bases at J, with 10 bases between the two ends. The CDR3 consists of 15 residues.

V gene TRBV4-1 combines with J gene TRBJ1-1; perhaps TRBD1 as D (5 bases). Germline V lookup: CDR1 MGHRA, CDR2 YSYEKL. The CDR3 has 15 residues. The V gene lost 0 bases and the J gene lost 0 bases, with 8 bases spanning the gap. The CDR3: CASSQETVMNTEAFF. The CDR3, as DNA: TGCGCCAGCAGCCAAGAGACAGTTATGAACACTGAAGCTTTCTTT.

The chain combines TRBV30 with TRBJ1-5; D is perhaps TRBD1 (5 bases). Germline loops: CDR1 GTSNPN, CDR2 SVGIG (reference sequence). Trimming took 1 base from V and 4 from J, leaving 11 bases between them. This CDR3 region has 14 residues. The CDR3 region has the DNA TGTGCCTGGAGTGCGGGACTGGGGAATCAGCCCCAGCATTTT. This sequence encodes CAWSAGLGNQPQHF.

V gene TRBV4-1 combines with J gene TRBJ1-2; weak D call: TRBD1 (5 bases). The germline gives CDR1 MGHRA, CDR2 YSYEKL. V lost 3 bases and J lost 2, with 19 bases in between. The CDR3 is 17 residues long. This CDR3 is CASSHPIWRGGNYGYTF. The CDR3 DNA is TGCGCCAGCAGCCACCCTATATGGCGGGGGGGAAACTATGGCTACACCTTC.

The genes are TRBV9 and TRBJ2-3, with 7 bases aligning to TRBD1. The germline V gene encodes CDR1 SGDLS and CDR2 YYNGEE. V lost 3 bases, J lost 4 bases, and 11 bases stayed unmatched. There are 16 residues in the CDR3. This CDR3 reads CASSEGHSDRADTQYF. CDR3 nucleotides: TGTGCCAGCAGCGAGGGCCATTCAGACAGGGCAGATACGCAGTATTTT.

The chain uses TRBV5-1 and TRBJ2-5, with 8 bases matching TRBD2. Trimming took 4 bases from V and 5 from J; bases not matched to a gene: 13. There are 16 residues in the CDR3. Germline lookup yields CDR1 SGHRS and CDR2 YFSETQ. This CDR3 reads CASSPNPGGQFETQYF. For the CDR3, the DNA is TGCGCCAGCAGCCCCAATCCGGGGGGGCAGTTTGAGACCCAGTACTTC.